The 8 T cell receptor beta chains given below trace back to one sample, sequenced in a study of T cells in Graves' hyperthyroidism and ophthalmopathy. Authors of the study amplified TCR beta CDR3 regions from RNA transcripts. An initial round of RT-PCR targeting the TCR CDR3 relied on the HTBI primer set. TCRdb called the multiplex PCR reads again in MiXCR, with one record for every CDR3 protein. The sample lists about 350,000 distinct CDR3 sequences; approximately 15% were seen once. The sample was blood. These TCRs come from a woman aged 30 to 39 with Graves' hyperthyroidism.

This clonotype was seen more than once but under ten times. V gene TRBV9 combines with J gene TRBJ1-6, with no clear D. The CDR3 runs to 17 residues. Germline CDR1 and CDR2: SGDLS and YYNGEE. V lost 4 bases to trimming and J lost 0 bases, with 14 bases between them. For the CDR3, the DNA is TGTGCCAGCAGCAAGCGTCCCGTCTTCTCCTATAATTCACCCCTCCACTTT. It encodes CASSKRPVFSYNSPLHF.

This chain joins TRBV20-1 and TRBJ2-3; 14 bases line up with TRBD2. In germline, CDR1 is DFQATT, CDR2 SNEGSKA (reference sequence). This CDR3 has 17 residues. With 5 bases clipped from V and 6 bases from J, the junction kept 13 bases outside the gene matches. The chain's CDR3 is CSAPRLAGGPRADTQYF. Written as DNA, the CDR3 is TGCAGTGCTCCCCGACTAGCGGGAGGGCCGAGAGCGGATACGCAGTATTTT.

This clonotype was seen more than once but under ten times. The gene calls are TRBV7-2 and TRBJ2-4; D assignment may be TRBD1 or TRBD2 (6 bases each). The V end was cut by 0 bases, the J end by 5 bases, with 26 bases between. This CDR3 contains 20 residues. Germline V gene lookup returns CDR1 SGHTA and CDR2 FQGNSA. CDR3 sequence reads: CASSLAPGEIFRGLENIQYF. The CDR3 coding sequence is TGTGCCAGCAGCTTAGCGCCAGGTGAAATTTTTCGGGGGCTTGAAAACATTCAGTACTTC.

This clonotype showed up many times. The rearrangement uses TRBV12-3 or TRBV12-4 and TRBJ2-1; D may be TRBD1 or TRBD2 (5 bases each). The length of the CDR3 is 14 residues. Trimming cost V 3 bases and J 5 bases, with 11 bases left between them. CDR3 loop: CASSFGGIDNEQFF. The CDR3 region has the DNA TGTGCCAGCAGTTTTGGGGGAATAGACAATGAGCAGTTCTTC.

This clonotype was seen at least ten times. The chain has TRBV12-5 and TRBJ2-7, with TRBD2 matching over 8 bases. From germline, CDR1 is LGHNT and CDR2 FRNRAP. There are 12 residues in the CDR3. CDR3 nucleotide sequence: TGTGCCAGTTTAGCGGGACCCTGTTCGCGGTACTTC. This codes for CASLAGPCSRYF.

This clonotype was observed many times. The chain has TRBV10-2 and TRBJ2-7, with 9 positions matching TRBD2. The V gene's germline CDR1 is WSHSY and CDR2 SAAADI. Trimming removed 0 bases from V and 6 bases from J; junction bases left unmatched: 6. The CDR3 is 15 amino acids. DNA for the CDR3: TGCGCCAGCAGTGAGTCGGCTAGCGGGATCTCCGAGCAGTACTTC. Translating gives CASSESASGISEQYF.

The chain uses TRBV29-1 and TRBJ1-2, with D unresolved. CDR1 is SQVTM, CDR2 ANQGSEA, per germline. Trimming left V 1 base short and J 6 bases short, with 6 bases between. The CDR3 is made up of 11 amino acids. For the CDR3, the DNA is TGCAGCGTTGAAGGCGCCCATGGCTACACCTTC. Residues: CSVEGAHGYTF.

The rearrangement uses TRBV9 and TRBJ1-2, with TRBD1 as a possible D gene (5 bases). The CDR3 covers 14 residues. The ends were cut back, 4 bases at V and 3 bases at J, with 13 bases in the middle. CDR1 SGDLS and CDR2 YYNGEE come from the germline V gene. The CDR3 loop reads CASSPQGVHYGYTF. The DNA of the CDR3 is TGTGCCAGCAGCCCCCAAGGGGTCCACTATGGCTACACCTTC.